This T cell receptor beta chain originates from a study of glioma-infiltrating T cells. General study results and limits: Only very few CDR3 sequences appeared in both tissue and blood. Tissue-blood divergence was below expectation in non-neoplastic patients, above in gliomas.

The iRepertoire nested amplicon-rescue multiplex PCR amplified TCR alpha and beta CDR3s from RNA. Input was 100-400 ng of tissue mRNA or PBMC total RNA. Each CDR3 protein gets one entry after TCRdb re-called the multiplex PCR reads with MiXCR. The data hold 84,000 or so distinct CDR3 sequences, with 23% observed a single time. V was cut by 6 bases and J by 7 bases, with 15 bases left in between. Germline CDR1 DFQATT, CDR2 SNEGSKA (reference sequence). The CDR3 length is 12 residues. Many counts were recorded for this clonotype. Its matching antigen is unknown. The receptor comes from a human donor with low-grade glioma or glioblastoma, undergoing nonglioma brain surgery, or in good health (not recorded which). This chain uses TRBV20-1 with TRBJ1-2; possible D gene TRBD1, 6 bases. Input material: glioma tissue, nonneoplastic brain tissue, or PBMCs (not recorded which). The CDR3: CSADRQEAGYTF. The CDR3, as DNA: TGCAGTGCGGATCGACAGGAGGCTGGCTACACCTTC.